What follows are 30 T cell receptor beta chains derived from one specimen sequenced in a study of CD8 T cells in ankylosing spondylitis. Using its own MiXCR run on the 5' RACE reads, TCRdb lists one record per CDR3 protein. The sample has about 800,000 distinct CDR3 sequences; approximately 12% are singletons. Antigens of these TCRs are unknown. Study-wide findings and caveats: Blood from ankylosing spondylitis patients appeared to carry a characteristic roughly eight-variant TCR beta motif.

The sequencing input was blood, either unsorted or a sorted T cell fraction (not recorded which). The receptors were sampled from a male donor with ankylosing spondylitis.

The CDR3 sequence: CASSHLQDLAAEAFF. CDR3 DNA sequence: TGTGCCAGCAGCCACCTACAAGACCTGGCGGCTGAAGCTTTCTTT. V is TRBV4-2 and J is TRBJ1-1; D unresolved. From germline, CDR1 is LGHNA and CDR2 YNFKEQ. V was pared by 3 bases and J by 6 bases, with 17 bases between. There are 15 residues in the CDR3.

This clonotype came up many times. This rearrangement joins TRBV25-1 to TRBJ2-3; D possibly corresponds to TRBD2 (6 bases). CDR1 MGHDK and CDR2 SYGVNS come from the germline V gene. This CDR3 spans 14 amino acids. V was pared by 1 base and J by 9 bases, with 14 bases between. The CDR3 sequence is CASSESLEGITQYF. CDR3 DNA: TGTGCCAGCAGTGAATCCTTGGAGGGAATAACGCAGTATTTT.

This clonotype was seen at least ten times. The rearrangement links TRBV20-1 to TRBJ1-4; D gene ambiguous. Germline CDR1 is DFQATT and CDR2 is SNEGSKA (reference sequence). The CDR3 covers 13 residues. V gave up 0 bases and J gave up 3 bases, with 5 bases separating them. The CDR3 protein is CSARDLANEKLFF. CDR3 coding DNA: TGCAGTGCTAGAGATTTGGCTAATGAAAAACTGTTTTTT.

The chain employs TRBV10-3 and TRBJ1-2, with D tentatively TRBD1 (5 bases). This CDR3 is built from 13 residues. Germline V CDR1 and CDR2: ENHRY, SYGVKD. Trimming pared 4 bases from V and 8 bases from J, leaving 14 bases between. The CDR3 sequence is CAISVEQEDGYTF. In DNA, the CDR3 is TGTGCCATCAGTGTGGAACAGGAAGACGGCTACACCTTC.

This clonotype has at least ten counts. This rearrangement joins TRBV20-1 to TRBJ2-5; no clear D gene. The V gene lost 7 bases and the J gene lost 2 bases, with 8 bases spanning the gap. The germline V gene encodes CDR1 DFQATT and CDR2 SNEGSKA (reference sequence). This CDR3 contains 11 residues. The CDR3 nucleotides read TGCAGTGTTACTACACAAGAGACCCAGTACTTC. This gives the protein CSVTTQETQYF.

CDR3 amino acids: CASSLWAGQETQYF. As DNA, the CDR3 is TGTGCCAGCAGCTTATGGGCAGGCCAAGAGACCCAGTACTTC. V gene TRBV7-2 combines with J gene TRBJ2-5; D gene ambiguous. The CDR3 length is 14 residues. Germline assignment: CDR1 SGHTA and CDR2 FQGNSA. Trimming left V 2 bases short and J 1 base short, with 8 bases between. The variable domain in full, with the rest retrieved from reference TRBV7-2 and TRBJ2-5, is GAGVSQSPSNKVTEKGKDVELRCDPISGHTALYWYRQSLGQGLEFLIYFQGNSAPDKSGLPSDRFSAERTGGSVSTLTIQRTQQEDSAVYLCASSLWAGQETQYFGPGTRLLVL.

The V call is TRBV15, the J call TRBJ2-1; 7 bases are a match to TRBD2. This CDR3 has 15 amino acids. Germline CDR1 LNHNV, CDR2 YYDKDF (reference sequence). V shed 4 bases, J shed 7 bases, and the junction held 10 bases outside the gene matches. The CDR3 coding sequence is TGTGCCACCAGCACCTCTCTACTAGCGCCGAATGAGCAGTTCTTC. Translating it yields CATSTSLLAPNEQFF. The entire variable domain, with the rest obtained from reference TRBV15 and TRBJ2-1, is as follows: DAMVIQNPRYQVTQFGKPVTLSCSQTLNHNVMYWYQQKSSQAPKLLFHYYDKDFNNEADTPDNFQSRRPNTSFCFLDIRSPGLGDTAMYLCATSTSLLAPNEQFFGPGTRLTVL.

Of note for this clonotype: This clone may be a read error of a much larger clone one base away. The CDR3 spells CASSRQGADETQYF. The CDR3 bases are TGTGCCAGCAGCCGACAGGGGGCGGATGAGACCCAGTACTTC. V and J are TRBV7-2 and TRBJ2-5, with 10 nucleotides matching TRBD1. The CDR3 runs to 14 residues. The germline V gene has CDR1 SGHTA and CDR2 FQGNSA. The V and J ends lost 5 bases and 5 bases, in that order; junction bases with no gene match: 5.

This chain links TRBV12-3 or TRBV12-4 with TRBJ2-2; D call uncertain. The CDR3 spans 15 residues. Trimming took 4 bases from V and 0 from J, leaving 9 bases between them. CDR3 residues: CASSSIPPNTGELFF. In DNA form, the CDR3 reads TGTGCCAGCAGTTCGATCCCTCCGAACACCGGGGAGCTGTTTTTT.

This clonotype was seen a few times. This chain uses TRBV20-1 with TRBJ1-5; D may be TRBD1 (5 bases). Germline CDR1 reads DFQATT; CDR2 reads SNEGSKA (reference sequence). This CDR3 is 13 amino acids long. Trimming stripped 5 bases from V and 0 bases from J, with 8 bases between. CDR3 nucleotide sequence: TGCAGTGCTCTCAGGGATAGCAATCAGCCCCAGCATTTT. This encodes CSALRDSNQPQHF.

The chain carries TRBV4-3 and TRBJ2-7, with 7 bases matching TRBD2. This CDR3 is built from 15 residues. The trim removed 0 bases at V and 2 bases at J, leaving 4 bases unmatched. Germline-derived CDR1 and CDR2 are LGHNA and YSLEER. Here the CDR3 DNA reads TGCGCCAGCAGCCAAGACTGGCGGGGGACCTACGAGCAGTACTTC. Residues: CASSQDWRGTYEQYF.

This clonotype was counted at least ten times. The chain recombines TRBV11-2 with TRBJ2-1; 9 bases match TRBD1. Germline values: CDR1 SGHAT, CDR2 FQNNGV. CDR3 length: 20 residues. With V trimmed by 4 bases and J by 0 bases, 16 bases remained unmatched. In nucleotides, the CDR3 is TGTGCCAGCAGCTCTATAAAAGCGGGGACAGGGAGGACCTCCTACAATGAGCAGTTCTTC. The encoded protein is CASSSIKAGTGRTSYNEQFF.

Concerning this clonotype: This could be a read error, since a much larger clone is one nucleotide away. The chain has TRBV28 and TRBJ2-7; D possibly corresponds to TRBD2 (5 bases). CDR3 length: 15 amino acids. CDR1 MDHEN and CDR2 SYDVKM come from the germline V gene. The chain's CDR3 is CASSPKLVGSYDQYF. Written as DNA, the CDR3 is TGTGCCAGCAGTCCTAAACTAGTCGGCTCCTACGATCAGTACTTC.

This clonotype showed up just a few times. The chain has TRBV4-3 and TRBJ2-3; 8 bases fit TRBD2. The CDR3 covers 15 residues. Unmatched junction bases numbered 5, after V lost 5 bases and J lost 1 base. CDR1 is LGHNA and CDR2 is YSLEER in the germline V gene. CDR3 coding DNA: TGCGCCAGCAGCTCAGAGCGGGGGCGCACAGATACGCAGTATTTT. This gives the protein CASSSERGRTDTQYF.

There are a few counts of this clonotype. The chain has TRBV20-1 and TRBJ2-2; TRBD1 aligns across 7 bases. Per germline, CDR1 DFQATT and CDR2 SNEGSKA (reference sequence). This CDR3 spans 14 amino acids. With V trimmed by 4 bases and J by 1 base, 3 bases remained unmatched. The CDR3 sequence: CSATWTGNTGELFF. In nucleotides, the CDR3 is TGCAGTGCTACCTGGACAGGGAACACCGGGGAGCTGTTTTTT.

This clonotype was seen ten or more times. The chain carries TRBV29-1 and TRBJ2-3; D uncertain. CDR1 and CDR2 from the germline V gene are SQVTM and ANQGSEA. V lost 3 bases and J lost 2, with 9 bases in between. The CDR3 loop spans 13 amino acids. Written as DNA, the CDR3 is TGCAGCGTTGAGGGGATCCACACAGATACGCAGTATTTT. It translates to CSVEGIHTDTQYF.

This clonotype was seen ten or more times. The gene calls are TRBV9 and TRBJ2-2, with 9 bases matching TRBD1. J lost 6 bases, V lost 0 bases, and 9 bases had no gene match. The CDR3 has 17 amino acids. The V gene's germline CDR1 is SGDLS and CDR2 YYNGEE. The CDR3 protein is CASSVALGQGSAGELFF. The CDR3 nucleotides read TGTGCCAGCAGCGTAGCCCTGGGACAGGGTTCGGCCGGGGAGCTGTTTTTT. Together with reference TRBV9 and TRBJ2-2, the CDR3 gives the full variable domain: DSGVTQTPKHLITATGQRVTLRCSPRSGDLSVYWYQQSLDQGLQFLIQYYNGEERAKGNILERFSAQQFPDLHSELNLSSLELGDSALYFCASSVALGQGSAGELFFGEGSRLTVL.

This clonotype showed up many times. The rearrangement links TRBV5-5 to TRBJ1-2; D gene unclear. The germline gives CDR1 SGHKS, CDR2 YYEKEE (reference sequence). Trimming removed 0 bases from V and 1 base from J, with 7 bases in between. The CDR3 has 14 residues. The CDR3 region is CASSLGKVNYGYTF. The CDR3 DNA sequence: TGTGCCAGCAGCTTGGGCAAAGTTAACTATGGCTACACCTTC. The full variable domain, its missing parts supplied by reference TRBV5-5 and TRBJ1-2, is DAGVTQSPTHLIKTRGQQVTLRCSPISGHKSVSWYQQVLGQGPQFIFQYYEKEERGRGNFPDRFSARQFPNYSSELNVNALLLGDSALYLCASSLGKVNYGYTFGSGTRLTVV.

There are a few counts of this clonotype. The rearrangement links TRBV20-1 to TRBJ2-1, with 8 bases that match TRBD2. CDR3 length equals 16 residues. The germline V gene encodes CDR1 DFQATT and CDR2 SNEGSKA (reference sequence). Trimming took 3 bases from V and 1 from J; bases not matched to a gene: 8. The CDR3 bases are TGCAGTGCTAGGATTGCTAGCGGGCGATCCTACAATGAGCAGTTCTTC. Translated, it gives CSARIASGRSYNEQFF.

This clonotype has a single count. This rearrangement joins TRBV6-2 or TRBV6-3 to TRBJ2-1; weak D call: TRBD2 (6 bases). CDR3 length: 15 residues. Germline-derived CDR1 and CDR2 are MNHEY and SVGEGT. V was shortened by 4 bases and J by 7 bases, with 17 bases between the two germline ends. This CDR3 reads CASSSNLRDSNEQFF. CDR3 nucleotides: TGTGCCAGCAGTTCCAACCTCCGGGACTCAAATGAGCAGTTCTTC.

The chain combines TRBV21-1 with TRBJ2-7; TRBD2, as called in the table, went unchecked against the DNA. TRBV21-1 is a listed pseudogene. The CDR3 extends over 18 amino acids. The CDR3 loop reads CASSNGLAESADSYEQYF. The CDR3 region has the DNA TGTGCCAGCAGCAACGGACTAGCGGAATCAGCCGACTCCTACGAGCAGTACTTC.

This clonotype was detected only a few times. The CDR3 protein is CASSSTNRINEQFF. The CDR3 region has the DNA TGTGCCAGCAGCTCAACGAACAGGATCAATGAGCAGTTCTTC. The chain combines TRBV7-2 with TRBJ2-1; tentatively, D is TRBD1 (5 bases). This CDR3 has 14 amino acids. The germline V and J ends were trimmed by 4 bases and 6 bases, with 13 bases remaining between them. The germline CDR1 and CDR2 sequences are SGHTA and FQGNSA.

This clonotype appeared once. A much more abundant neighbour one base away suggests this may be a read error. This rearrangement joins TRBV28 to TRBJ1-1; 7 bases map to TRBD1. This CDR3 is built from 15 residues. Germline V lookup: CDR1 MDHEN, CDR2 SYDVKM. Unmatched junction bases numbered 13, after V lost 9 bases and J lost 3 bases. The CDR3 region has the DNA TGTGCCAGTCGGGAGAGGGGGCGCTCGGACACTGAAGCTTTCTTT. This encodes CASRERGRSDTEAFF.

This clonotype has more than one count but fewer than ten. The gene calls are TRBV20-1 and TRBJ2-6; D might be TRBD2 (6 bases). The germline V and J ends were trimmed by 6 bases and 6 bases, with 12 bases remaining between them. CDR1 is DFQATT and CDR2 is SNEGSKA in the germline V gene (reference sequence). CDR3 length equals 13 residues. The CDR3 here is CSAPRGSANVLTF. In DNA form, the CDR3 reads TGCAGTGCCCCGCGGGGTTCGGCCAACGTCCTGACTTTC.

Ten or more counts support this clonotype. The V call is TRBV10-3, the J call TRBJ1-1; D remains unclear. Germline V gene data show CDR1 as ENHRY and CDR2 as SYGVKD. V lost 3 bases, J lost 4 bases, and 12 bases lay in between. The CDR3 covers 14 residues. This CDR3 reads CAISDRRVTTEAFF. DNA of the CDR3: TGTGCCATCAGTGATCGAAGGGTTACCACTGAAGCTTTCTTT.

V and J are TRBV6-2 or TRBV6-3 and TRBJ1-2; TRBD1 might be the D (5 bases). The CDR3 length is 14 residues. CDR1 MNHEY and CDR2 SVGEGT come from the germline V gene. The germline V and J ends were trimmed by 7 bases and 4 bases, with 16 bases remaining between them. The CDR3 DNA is TGTGCCAGCAAGCCTTTCGACAGATTCTATGGCTACACCTTC. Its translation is CASKPFDRFYGYTF.

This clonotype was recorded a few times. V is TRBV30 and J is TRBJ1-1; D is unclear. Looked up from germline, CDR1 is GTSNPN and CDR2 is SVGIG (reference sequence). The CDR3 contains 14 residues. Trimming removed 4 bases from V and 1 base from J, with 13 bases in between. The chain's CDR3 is CAWKAPDRNTEAFF. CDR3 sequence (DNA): TGTGCCTGGAAGGCCCCAGATAGGAACACTGAAGCTTTCTTT.

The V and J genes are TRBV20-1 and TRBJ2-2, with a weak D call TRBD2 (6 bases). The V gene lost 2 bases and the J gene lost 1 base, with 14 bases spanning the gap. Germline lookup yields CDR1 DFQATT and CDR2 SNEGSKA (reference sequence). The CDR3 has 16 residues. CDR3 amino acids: CSARLTGTLNTGELFF. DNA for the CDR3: TGCAGTGCTAGACTTACCGGGACTTTGAACACCGGGGAGCTGTTTTTT.

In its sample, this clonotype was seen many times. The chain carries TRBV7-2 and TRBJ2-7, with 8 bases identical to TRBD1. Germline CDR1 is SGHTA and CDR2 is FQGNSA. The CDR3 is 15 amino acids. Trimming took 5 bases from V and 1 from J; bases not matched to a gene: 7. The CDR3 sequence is CASSDRQGSSYEQYF. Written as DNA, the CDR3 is TGTGCCAGCAGCGACCGACAGGGGAGTTCCTACGAGCAGTACTTC.

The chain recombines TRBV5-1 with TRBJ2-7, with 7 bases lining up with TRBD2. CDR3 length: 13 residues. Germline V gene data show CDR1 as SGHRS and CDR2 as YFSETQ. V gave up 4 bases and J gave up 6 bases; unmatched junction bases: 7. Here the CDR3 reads CASSRGLEAEQYF. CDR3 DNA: TGCGCCAGCAGCCGCGGACTAGAGGCCGAGCAGTACTTC.